A single sample is the source of the 30 T cell receptor beta chains below, sequenced in a study of T-cell reconstitution after alpha-beta-depleted transplantation in children. Preparation of the TCRbeta library was carried out with unique molecular identifiers. TCRdb recomputed calls from the PCR reads with MiXCR, one row per CDR3 protein. The sample includes about 540,000 distinct CDR3 sequences, approximately 20% seen only once; the top ten take approximately 3%. The sample here was PBMCs from the stem cell graft donor, taken from the stem cell graft. The receptors shown here come from a human donor who donated a stem cell graft to a child with acute lymphoblastic leukemia.

This clonotype has just a few counts. The chain is built from TRBV11-1 and TRBJ2-3; either TRBD1 or TRBD2 may supply D (5 bases each). Trimming removed 5 bases at V and 6 bases at J, with 15 bases between. This CDR3 has 14 residues. The V gene's germline CDR1 is SGHAT and CDR2 FQDESV (reference sequence). CDR3 loop: CASSTGTSQDTQYF. The CDR3, as DNA: TGTGCCAGCAGCACCGGGACGTCGCAGGATACGCAGTATTTT.

This clonotype was found a few times. V is TRBV5-1 and J is TRBJ2-3; tentatively, D is TRBD2 (6 bases). The CDR3 contains 16 residues. Germline lookup yields CDR1 SGHRS and CDR2 YFSETQ. Trimming stripped 0 bases from V and 4 bases from J, with 15 bases between. CDR3 in DNA: TGCGCCAGCAGCTTGGCCGGGGGTGGGGCCGCAGATACGCAGTATTTT. Translated, it gives CASSLAGGGAADTQYF.

As to this clonotype: At one end the junction does not follow the germline gene, possibly because of a read error. The chain joins TRBV12-3 or TRBV12-4 to TRBJ2-5, with TRBD2 matching 7 bases. The CDR3 sequence is 14 residues long. The CDR3, as DNA: TGTGCCACCAGTCCAGGACTAGTGCGCGAGACCCAGTACTTC. Translating gives CATSPGLVRETQYF.

This clonotype showed up many times. V gene TRBV6-4 combines with J gene TRBJ2-3; 7 bases line up with TRBD1. This CDR3 spans 14 amino acids. The J segment lost 6 bases and the V segment lost 3 bases, leaving 6 bases of the junction unmatched. Germline V gene data show CDR1 as MRHNA and CDR2 as SNTAGT. The CDR3 spells CASSERGGDDTQYF. The CDR3 coding sequence is TGTGCCAGCAGTGAGAGAGGGGGCGACGATACGCAGTATTTT.

This clonotype was counted between two and nine times. The genes are TRBV20-1 and TRBJ2-1; 14 nucleotides agree with TRBD2. The CDR3 contains 19 residues. Germline V gives CDR1 DFQATT, CDR2 SNEGSKA (reference sequence). V was clipped by 5 bases and J by 0 bases; unmatched bases: 12. CDR3 amino acids: CSAQGLAGGPPSSYNEQFF. In DNA, the CDR3 is TGCAGTGCTCAAGGACTAGCGGGAGGACCCCCCTCCTCCTACAATGAGCAGTTCTTC.

V and J are TRBV5-1 and TRBJ2-7, with 9 bases aligning to TRBD1. The CDR3 contains 13 residues. With 4 bases clipped from V and 4 bases from J, the junction kept 3 bases outside the gene matches. CDR1 and CDR2 from the germline V gene are SGHRS and YFSETQ. Here the CDR3 DNA reads TGCGCCAGCAGCACGACAGGGGGGTACGAGCAGTACTTC. It encodes CASSTTGGYEQYF.

The chain uses TRBV11-2 and TRBJ2-5, with no clear D. Germline V gene sequence: CDR1 SGHAT, CDR2 FQNNGV. V was pared by 1 base and J by 2 bases, with 11 bases between. The CDR3 totals 15 residues. CDR3 amino acids: CASSLGLRPQETQYF. Here the CDR3 DNA reads TGTGCCAGCAGCTTAGGCCTAAGGCCACAAGAGACCCAGTACTTC.

The chain combines TRBV21-1 with TRBJ2-7. TRBV21-1 corresponds to a pseudogene. The CDR3 runs to 12 residues. The CDR3 loop reads CASRDLSYEQYF. The DNA for the CDR3 is TGTGCCAGCAGAGACCTCTCCTACGAGCAGTACTTC.

This chain uses TRBV20-1 with TRBJ2-7; weak D call: TRBD2 (5 bases). Germline V gene data show CDR1 as DFQATT and CDR2 as SNEGSKA (reference sequence). There are 14 residues in the CDR3. Deletions cut 3 bases from V and 3 bases from J, with 15 bases between. DNA of the CDR3: TGCAGTGCTAGGAGAGGGAGCGCACGCTACGAGCAGTACTTC. As protein: CSARRGSARYEQYF.

The chain links TRBV20-1 to TRBJ2-3; D possibly uses TRBD1 or TRBD2 (5 bases each). The CDR3 covers 13 residues. V was clipped by 3 bases and J by 2 bases, with 9 bases between them. Germline CDR1 is DFQATT and CDR2 is SNEGSKA (reference sequence). As DNA, the CDR3 is TGCAGTGCTAGGTCGGGGCACACAGATACGCAGTATTTT. As protein: CSARSGHTDTQYF.

This clonotype turned up a few times. The chain joins TRBV11-2 to TRBJ2-5; 9 positions agree with TRBD1. V was clipped by 4 bases and J by 4 bases; unmatched bases: 13. CDR1 and CDR2 from the germline V gene are SGHAT and FQNNGV. The CDR3 contains 17 residues. The CDR3 DNA sequence: TGTGCCAGCAGCTCGTTAGGACAGGGGAGTATGGGAGAGACCCAGTACTTC. Amino acids: CASSSLGQGSMGETQYF. Complete variable domain (other parts from reference TRBV11-2 and TRBJ2-5): EAGVAQSPRYKIIEKRQSVAFWCNPISGHATLYWYQQILGQGPKLLIQFQNNGVVDDSQLPKDRFSAERLKGVDSTLKIQPAKLEDSAVYLCASSSLGQGSMGETQYFGPGTRLLVL.

The genes are TRBV12-3 or TRBV12-4 and TRBJ2-1; D unclear. The CDR3 covers 14 residues. The V gene lost 0 bases and the J gene lost 6 bases, with 9 bases spanning the gap. CDR3 amino acids: CASSLALTGNEQFF. In DNA form, the CDR3 reads TGTGCCAGCAGTTTAGCGCTGACGGGCAATGAGCAGTTCTTC.

This chain connects TRBV7-7 to TRBJ2-7; 10 bases map to TRBD1. Trimming cost V 1 base and J 5 bases; bases outside gene matches: 5. The length of the CDR3 is 15 residues. Germline loops: CDR1 SSHAT, CDR2 FNYEAQ (reference sequence). CDR3 loop: CASSLEATGGDEQYF. CDR3 sequence (DNA): TGTGCCAGCAGCTTAGAGGCGACAGGGGGCGACGAGCAGTACTTC. The full variable domain, rest sourced from reference TRBV7-7 and TRBJ2-7, is GAGVSQSPRYKVTKRGQDVTLRCDPISSHATLYWYQQALGQGPEFLTYFNYEAQPDKSGLPSDRFSAERPEGSISTLTIQRTEQRDSAMYRCASSLEATGGDEQYFGPGTRLTVT.

This clonotype was seen more than once but under ten times. The chain uses TRBV29-1 and TRBJ2-1; D remains ambiguous. This CDR3 is built from 16 residues. The germline V gene encodes CDR1 SQVTM and CDR2 ANQGSEA. Trimming stripped 5 bases from V and 0 bases from J, with 17 bases between. The DNA of the CDR3 is TGCAGCGTTCCGGGTATTCGGGCCGTCTCCTACAATGAGCAGTTCTTC. Its protein product is CSVPGIRAVSYNEQFF.

This clonotype was seen a handful of times. V usage is TRBV20-1 and J usage is TRBJ2-3, with unresolved D. The V gene lost 0 bases and the J gene lost 0 bases, with 10 bases spanning the gap. CDR1 DFQATT and CDR2 SNEGSKA come from the germline V gene (reference sequence). This CDR3 is built from 15 residues. CDR3 coding DNA: TGCAGTGCTAGAGAAGCCTTCTATAGCACAGATACGCAGTATTTT. Amino acids: CSAREAFYSTDTQYF.

The rearrangement links TRBV4-2 to TRBJ1-4; D not resolved. Germline V gives CDR1 LGHNA, CDR2 YNFKEQ. The CDR3 runs to 12 residues. V was cut by 0 bases and J by 4 bases, with 0 bases left in between. CDR3 nucleotides: TGTGCCAGCAGCCAAGATAATGAAAAACTGTTTTTT. Translated, it gives CASSQDNEKLFF.

This clonotype was counted between two and nine times. The chain couples TRBV25-1 to TRBJ2-3; 7 nucleotides match TRBD1. The germline V gene has CDR1 MGHDK and CDR2 SYGVNS. With 1 base clipped from V and 4 bases from J, the junction kept 8 bases outside the gene matches. The CDR3 covers 16 residues. CDR3 DNA sequence: TGTGCCAGCAGTGAATCGGCAGGGGGAGTCGCAGATACGCAGTATTTT. Its translation is CASSESAGGVADTQYF.

This chain uses TRBV9 with TRBJ2-7, with 8 bases lining up with TRBD1. From germline, CDR1 is SGDLS and CDR2 YYNGEE. V shed 0 bases and J 3 bases; nucleotides not matched to a gene: 5. CDR3 length: 15 amino acids. Written as DNA, the CDR3 is TGTGCCAGCAGCGTAGACGGCGGACAGGGCTACGAGCAGTACTTC. It encodes CASSVDGGQGYEQYF. The full variable domain, in which reference TRBV9 and TRBJ2-7 provide the parts outside the CDR3, is DSGVTQTPKHLITATGQRVTLRCSPRSGDLSVYWYQQSLDQGLQFLIQYYNGEERAKGNILERFSAQQFPDLHSELNLSSLELGDSALYFCASSVDGGQGYEQYFGPGTRLTVT.

The chain recombines TRBV30 with TRBJ2-7; no reliable D call. This CDR3 has 13 residues. In germline, CDR1 is GTSNPN, CDR2 SVGIG (reference sequence). Trimming took 1 base from V and 4 from J, leaving 11 bases between them. DNA for the CDR3: TGTGCCTGGAGTGGTGGCCTCGAGTACGAGCAGTACTTC. Protein sequence: CAWSGGLEYEQYF.

The V and J genes are TRBV20-1 and TRBJ2-4, with D possibly being TRBD1 or TRBD2 (5 bases each). Germline CDR1 DFQATT, CDR2 SNEGSKA (reference sequence). CDR3 length: 15 amino acids. The chain's CDR3 is CSVSGTLVAKNIQYF. For the CDR3, the DNA is TGCAGCGTTTCGGGGACCTTAGTCGCCAAAAACATTCAGTACTTC.

There are a few counts of this clonotype. The V call is TRBV30, the J call TRBJ1-1, with 10 bases matching TRBD1. The CDR3 extends over 15 amino acids. Germline lookup yields CDR1 GTSNPN and CDR2 SVGIG (reference sequence). The J segment lost 4 bases and the V segment lost 0 bases, leaving 5 bases of the junction unmatched. CDR3 in amino acids: CAWSVKGTGVTEAFF. CDR3 DNA: TGTGCCTGGAGTGTGAAAGGGACAGGGGTCACTGAAGCTTTCTTT.

The chain links TRBV10-3 to TRBJ2-7; D may correspond to TRBD1 or TRBD2 (6 bases each). Per the germline V gene, CDR1 is ENHRY and CDR2 is SYGVKD. V was shortened by 3 bases and J by 7 bases, with 28 bases between the two germline ends. This CDR3 comprises 18 residues. CDR3 DNA: TGTGCCATCAGTGAAGTCCTAGCCGGGGGCGGACGTCAGGGTGAGCAGTACTTC. The encoded protein is CAISEVLAGGGRQGEQYF.

The chain links TRBV5-6 to TRBJ1-1; 7 bases agree with TRBD1. The CDR3 spans 14 residues. The germline gives CDR1 SGHDT, CDR2 YYEEEE. Germline trimming cut 4 bases from V and 3 bases from J; bases unmatched to any gene: 6. The CDR3 reads CASSANRGDTEAFF. DNA of the CDR3: TGTGCCAGCAGCGCGAACAGGGGCGACACTGAAGCTTTCTTT.

This clonotype was counted only a few times. CDR3 nucleotide sequence: TGTGCCAGCAGTGAAAGGACTAGCGGGATAGAGACCCAGTACTTC. Translated, it gives CASSERTSGIETQYF. The chain links TRBV6-1 to TRBJ2-5, with 12 bases aligning to TRBD2. CDR1 and CDR2 from the germline V gene are MNHNS and SASEGT. The trim removed 2 bases at V and 4 bases at J, leaving 2 bases unmatched. The CDR3 totals 15 residues.

This clonotype was observed a handful of times. The chain uses TRBV5-1 and TRBJ2-2; D unclear. Trimming took 1 base from V and 6 from J, leaving 7 bases between them. Germline CDR1 SGHRS, CDR2 YFSETQ. This CDR3 is 13 amino acids long. CDR3 DNA sequence: TGCGCCAGCAGCTTGCTGGTCGCCGGGGAGCTGTTTTTT. As protein: CASSLLVAGELFF. Drawing the rest from reference TRBV5-1 and TRBJ2-2, the complete variable domain is KAGVTQTPRYLIKTRGQQVTLSCSPISGHRSVSWYQQTPGQGLQFLFEYFSETQRNKGNFPGRFSGRQFSNSRSEMNVSTLELGDSALYLCASSLLVAGELFFGEGSRLTVL.

There are a few counts of this clonotype. The chain has TRBV6-1 and TRBJ2-1; 8 bases map to TRBD1. Losses at the gene ends were 4 bases for V and 9 bases for J; bases not matched to a gene: 8. Looked up from germline, CDR1 is MNHNS and CDR2 is SASEGT. CDR3 length: 14 amino acids. The CDR3 region has the DNA TGTGCCAGCAGTGTACAACCCACAGGGGGTGAGCAGTTCTTC. It translates to CASSVQPTGGEQFF.

This chain uses TRBV27 with TRBJ2-7; D perhaps matches TRBD1 (5 bases). V lost 8 bases to trimming and J lost 2 bases, with 13 bases between them. Germline-derived CDR1 and CDR2 are MNHEY and SMNVEV (reference sequence). The CDR3 has 13 amino acids. CDR3 sequence reads: CASSIKGTYEQYF. CDR3 DNA sequence: TGTGCCAGCTCAATCAAGGGGACCTACGAGCAGTACTTC.

The J gene is TRBJ2-1, the V gene TRBV15; D is possibly TRBD1 (6 bases). Trimming shortened V by 2 bases and J by 0 bases, and 23 bases separated the two germline ends. This CDR3 contains 20 residues. The V gene's germline CDR1 is LNHNV and CDR2 YYDKDF (reference sequence). The CDR3 DNA follows: TGTGCCACCAGCAGAAGGCGAAGCCAACTGGCCAGGGGCTCCTACAATGAGCAGTTCTTC. It yields the protein CATSRRRSQLARGSYNEQFF.

In this sample, this clonotype turned up a few times. The chain is built from TRBV11-2 and TRBJ2-1; no definite D call. V lost 3 bases and J 4 bases, leaving 10 bases between the germline ends. Germline V gives CDR1 SGHAT, CDR2 FQNNGV. This CDR3 is built from 14 residues. The chain's CDR3 is CASSLLRKYNEQFF. The DNA for the CDR3 is TGTGCCAGCAGCTTGCTCAGGAAGTACAATGAGCAGTTCTTC.

This chain uses TRBV27 with TRBJ1-2; the D is unclear. V was cut by 8 bases and J by 2 bases, with 21 bases left in between. This CDR3 is 16 amino acids long. Germline assignment: CDR1 MNHEY and CDR2 SMNVEV (reference sequence). The CDR3 DNA is TGTGCCAGCGGCGGGAGAGCCGGGTCTTCCAACTATGGCTACACCTTC. It codes for CASGGRAGSSNYGYTF.